Each of the 32 T cell receptor beta chains below was sequenced from the same sample in a study of read filtering for tumor transcriptome and immune sequencing. The library was built from around 380 ng RNA with molecular barcoded adaptors for alpha/delta and beta/gamma chains. TCRdb passed the reads through MiXCR, listing each CDR3 protein once. The sample includes about 130,000 distinct CDR3 sequences, about an eighth of them seen just once. The source material was a population of CD138-negative cells sorted from bone marrow. The source is a donor over 35 with multiple myeloma.

The table lists this clonotype with many counts. The chain uses TRBV6-5 and TRBJ1-1, with D maybe TRBD1 (5 bases). The ends were cut back, 2 bases at V and 3 bases at J, with 13 bases in the middle. This CDR3 spans 15 amino acids. CDR1 is MNHEY and CDR2 is SVGAGI in the germline V gene. The CDR3 is CASSYVGTPDTEAFF. The DNA of the CDR3 is TGTGCCAGCAGTTACGTCGGGACCCCTGACACTGAAGCTTTCTTT.

This clonotype was observed at least ten times. The chain links TRBV5-1 to TRBJ2-2; 10 positions match TRBD2. Germline CDR1 is SGHRS and CDR2 is YFSETQ. With 4 bases clipped from V and 1 base from J, the junction kept 16 bases outside the gene matches. The CDR3 runs 20 residues. This CDR3 is CASSPGQPGLAIGNTGELFF. DNA for the CDR3: TGCGCCAGCAGCCCGGGACAGCCGGGACTAGCGATTGGGAACACCGGGGAGCTGTTTTTT.

The sample holds many counts of this clonotype. This rearrangement joins TRBV11-1 to TRBJ2-1, with unresolved D. The germline CDR1 and CDR2 sequences are SGHAT and FQDESV (reference sequence). V lost 3 bases and J 8 bases, leaving 23 bases between the germline ends. The CDR3 covers 17 residues. The CDR3 region is CASSLASRPPPVDEQFF. In DNA form, the CDR3 reads TGTGCCAGCAGCTTGGCCTCCCGGCCCCCCCCAGTGGATGAGCAGTTCTTC.

In this sample, this clonotype turned up many times. A junction end diverges from the germline sequence, so it may reflect a read error. V usage is TRBV5-1 and J usage is TRBJ2-1; 10 bases fit TRBD1. The germline gives CDR1 SGHRS, CDR2 YFSETQ. CDR3 size: 14 residues. Here the CDR3 DNA reads TGTGCCAGCAGCCCGGGACAGGGGTACAATGAGCAGTTCTTC. Its protein is CASSPGQGYNEQFF.

A few counts support this clonotype. J is TRBJ1-1 and V is TRBV7-9; D call uncertain. V gave up 4 bases and J gave up 10 bases, with 16 bases separating them. CDR1 and CDR2 (germline): SEHNR, FQNEAQ (reference sequence). The CDR3 is 13 amino acids. CDR3 nucleotides: TGTGCCAGCAGCTATCTAGGGCGGGAGATAGCTTTCTTT. Protein product: CASSYLGREIAFF.

The table lists this clonotype with a few counts. In nucleotides, the CDR3 is TGCAGCGTTGAAGAAGAGGTTGCCGGGGCGCAGTACTTC. Amino acid sequence: CSVEEEVAGAQYF. The rearrangement links TRBV29-1 to TRBJ2-7; D may be TRBD1 or TRBD2 (5 bases each). V lost 0 bases and J 9 bases, leaving 15 bases between the germline ends. Germline CDR1 SQVTM, CDR2 ANQGSEA. CDR3 length: 13 amino acids.

This clonotype appeared many times. The gene calls are TRBV25-1 and TRBJ2-1, with 11 bases aligning to TRBD2. V lost 2 bases, J lost 2 bases, and 8 bases stayed unmatched. Germline V gene sequence: CDR1 MGHDK, CDR2 SYGVNS. The CDR3 runs to 18 residues. CDR3 loop: CASSEGSGRAVTYNEQFF. CDR3 DNA sequence: TGTGCCAGCAGTGAAGGTAGCGGGAGGGCGGTCACCTACAATGAGCAGTTCTTC.

The chain couples TRBV5-1 to TRBJ1-5; D is perhaps TRBD1 (5 bases). Germline V gives CDR1 SGHRS, CDR2 YFSETQ. V was clipped by 1 base and J by 9 bases, with 17 bases between them. The length of the CDR3 is 15 residues. The CDR3 region has the DNA TGCGCCAGCAGCTTGTCGGGACTGAATGTTTCGCCCCAGCATTTT. This translates into CASSLSGLNVSPQHF.

There are many counts of this clonotype. V gene TRBV6-4 combines with J gene TRBJ2-3; D unclear. CDR3 length equals 15 residues. The germline V gene has CDR1 MRHNA and CDR2 SNTAGT. Trimming took 6 bases from V and 0 from J, leaving 13 bases between them. This CDR3 reads CASSALRGSTDTQYF. The CDR3 DNA reads as TGTGCCAGCAGCGCGCTCAGAGGTAGCACAGATACGCAGTATTTT.

This rearrangement joins TRBV6-5 to TRBJ2-2; D is unresolved. V was trimmed by 4 bases and J by 8 bases, leaving 8 bases between them. CDR1 and CDR2 (germline): MNHEY, SVGAGI. The CDR3 covers 12 residues. CDR3 nucleotide sequence: TGTGCCAGCAGTTTATCCGGGGGGGAGCTGTTTTTT. This translates into CASSLSGGELFF.

This clonotype showed up many times. The chain employs TRBV5-1 and TRBJ1-1, with no clear D. This CDR3 is built from 16 residues. V was clipped by 0 bases and J by 0 bases, with 12 bases between them. Germline loops: CDR1 SGHRS, CDR2 YFSETQ. The CDR3 spells CASSLEGGVLNTEAFF. CDR3 nucleotide sequence: TGCGCCAGCAGCTTGGAGGGTGGGGTACTGAACACTGAAGCTTTCTTT.

Notes on this clonotype: One base away lies a much larger clone, so this may be a sequencing read error. The chain joins TRBV28 to TRBJ1-2; TRBD1 matches 10 bases. The V gene's germline CDR1 is MDHEN and CDR2 SYDVKM. The CDR3 is 13 amino acids. The CDR3 DNA sequence: TGTGTCAGCAGCGAGGGACAGGGGTTTGGCTACACCTTC. This encodes CVSSEGQGFGYTF.

The chain combines TRBV5-1 with TRBJ2-5; 11 bases match TRBD2. Per germline, CDR1 SGHRS and CDR2 YFSETQ. Germline trimming cut 5 bases from V and 0 bases from J; bases unmatched to any gene: 3. The CDR3 contains 15 residues. The CDR3 region has the DNA TGCGCCAGCAGGGCTAGCGGGGGGTACCAAGAGACCCAGTACTTC. Protein product: CASRASGGYQETQYF. Filled out from reference TRBV5-1 and TRBJ2-5, the complete variable domain reads KAGVTQTPRYLIKTRGQQVTLSCSPISGHRSVSWYQQTPGQGLQFLFEYFSETQRNKGNFPGRFSGRQFSNSRSEMNVSTLELGDSALYLCASRASGGYQETQYFGPGTRLLVL.

This clonotype has a count of ten or more. This chain joins TRBV7-9 and TRBJ2-1; 9 bases are a match to TRBD2. Trimming removed 1 base from V and 7 bases from J; junction bases left unmatched: 5. CDR3 length equals 15 residues. Per germline, CDR1 SEHNR and CDR2 FQNEAQ (reference sequence). The CDR3: CASSLVLAGENEQFF. Written as DNA, the CDR3 is TGTGCCAGCAGCTTAGTTTTAGCGGGAGAAAATGAGCAGTTCTTC. Using reference TRBV7-9 and TRBJ2-1 for the parts outside the CDR3, the full variable domain is DTGVSQNPRHKITKRGQNVTFRCDPISEHNRLYWYRQTLGQGPEFLTYFQNEAQLEKSRLLSDRFSAERPKGSFSTLEIQRTEQGDSAMYLCASSLVLAGENEQFFGPGTRLTVL.

There are many counts of this clonotype. The V call is TRBV11-2, the J call TRBJ2-7, with 8 nucleotides matching TRBD1. This CDR3 contains 16 residues. Trimming at V came to 5 bases and at J to 4 bases, leaving 13 bases not matched to a gene. The germline V gene encodes CDR1 SGHAT and CDR2 FQNNGV. The CDR3 nucleotides read TGTGCCAGCAGCCCAGGAGGACAGGGCGGAAGGTACGAGCAGTACTTC. Translated, it gives CASSPGGQGGRYEQYF.

This clonotype was seen ten or more times. CDR3 sequence: CASSLRTGRSTDTQYF. The DNA for the CDR3 is TGTGCCAGCAGTTTGCGGACAGGTCGAAGCACAGATACGCAGTATTTT. The chain has TRBV12-3 or TRBV12-4 and TRBJ2-3; 7 positions match TRBD1. The junction had 6 bases not matched to a gene; V was cut back by 3 bases and J by 0 bases. CDR3 length: 16 residues.

This clonotype was counted many times. This chain links TRBV6-5 with TRBJ1-1; TRBD1 might be the D (5 bases). Germline CDR1 MNHEY, CDR2 SVGAGI. Trimming stripped 7 bases from V and 3 bases from J, with 9 bases between. This CDR3 region has 12 residues. CDR3 sequence: CASTGRDTEAFF. The CDR3 DNA sequence: TGTGCCAGCACTGGCAGGGACACTGAAGCTTTCTTT.

About this clonotype: Relative to the germline gene, one junction end is altered; a read error may explain this. CDR3 sequence (DNA): TGCAGCGTTGAGAACAATGAAAAACTGTCTTTT. It codes for CSVENNEKLSF. The chain joins TRBV29-1 to TRBJ1-4; no firm D call. This CDR3 spans 11 amino acids. Looked up from germline, CDR1 is SQVTM and CDR2 is ANQGSEA.

This clonotype occurred many times. The rearrangement links TRBV20-1 to TRBJ2-1, with D possibly matching TRBD2 (6 bases). The CDR3 covers 14 residues. Between the trimmed V and J ends, which lost 6 bases and 3 bases, there was a span of 15 bases. CDR1 is DFQATT and CDR2 is SNEGSKA in the germline V gene (reference sequence). The CDR3 bases are TGCAGTGCCAGTAGCGGAAGGCTCTACAATGAGCAGTTCTTC. This gives the protein CSASSGRLYNEQFF.

This clonotype has ten or more counts. J is TRBJ2-1 and V is TRBV20-1, with 12 bases fitting TRBD2. V shed 1 base, J shed 9 bases, and the junction held 7 bases outside the gene matches. This CDR3 region has 15 residues. The germline CDR1 and CDR2 sequences are DFQATT and SNEGSKA (reference sequence). CDR3 coding DNA: TGCAGTGCTAGAGTGACTAGCGGGGGTCGGAGTGAGCAGTTCTTC. Translating gives CSARVTSGGRSEQFF.

This clonotype has just a few counts. CDR3 protein: CASRDGNTGELFF. CDR3 sequence (DNA): TGTGCCAGCCGGGATGGAAACACCGGGGAGCTGTTTTTT. This sequence joins TRBV6-6 and TRBJ2-2; possibly TRBD2 for D (5 bases). V shed 8 bases and J shed 2 bases, with 9 bases lying between them. CDR3 length: 13 amino acids. From germline, CDR1 is MNHNY and CDR2 SVGAGI (reference sequence).

In this sample, this clonotype turned up a few times. With a much larger clone just one base away, this may be a read error. The V and J genes are TRBV6-2 or TRBV6-3 and TRBJ1-2; D is undetermined. The CDR3 length is 13 residues. V lost 4 bases to trimming and J lost 4 bases, with 10 bases between them. Germline V gene lookup returns CDR1 MNHEY and CDR2 SVGEGT. DNA for the CDR3: TGTGCCAGCAGTTTTACAACTACCTATGGCTACACCTTC. This gives the protein CASSFTTTYGYTF.

With respect to this clonotype: A much larger clone lies one base from this, so it may be a read error. The gene calls are TRBV29-1 and TRBJ2-2; D gene ambiguous. Germline CDR1 and CDR2: SQVTM and ANQGSEA. Trimming pared 6 bases from V and 0 bases from J, leaving 11 bases between. The CDR3 runs to 14 residues. CDR3 nucleotide sequence: TGCAGCGTGCGCGGCAACTCGAACACCGGGGAGCTGTTTTTT. Translating gives CSVRGNSNTGELFF.

This clonotype has at least ten counts. A read error may account for a junction end that differs from germline. The V call is TRBV30, the J call TRBJ2-1; D may be TRBD1 (6 bases). This CDR3 contains 15 residues. Germline values: CDR1 GTSNPN, CDR2 SVGIG (reference sequence). CDR3 loop: CAWSEGEWSYNEQSF. CDR3 sequence (DNA): TGTGCCTGGAGTGAGGGGGAGTGGTCCTACAATGAGCAGTCCTTC.

This clonotype has just a few counts. The V and J genes are TRBV10-3 and TRBJ1-3, with 8 bases aligning to TRBD1. The CDR3 is made up of 13 amino acids. The germline CDR1 and CDR2 sequences are ENHRY and SYGVKD. Trimming cost V 8 bases and J 8 bases; bases outside gene matches: 8. The CDR3 spells CAIGRQGTDTIYF. CDR3 nucleotides: TGTGCCATCGGTCGACAGGGGACGGACACCATATATTTT.

On this clonotype: It is unclear where the CDR3 begins or ends on the DNA, so no DNA is shown, and the CDR3 is as TCRdb lists it. The CDR3 loop is CASSLFGQGAIF. The chain has TRBV28 and TRBJ1-1; the table's D gene call, TRBD1, was not cross checked with the DNA. The CDR3 has 12 residues if both end residues are counted. Germline-derived CDR1 and CDR2 are MDHEN and SYDVKM.

This clonotype was detected ten times or more. The V call is TRBV6-2 or TRBV6-3, the J call TRBJ2-1, with a possible D match to TRBD2 (6 bases). V was shortened by 7 bases and J by 4 bases, with 14 bases between the two germline ends. The CDR3 length is 14 residues. The V gene's germline CDR1 is MNHEY and CDR2 SVGEGT. The CDR3 protein is CASITPGLYNEQFF. The DNA of the CDR3 is TGTGCCAGCATAACCCCGGGACTTTACAATGAGCAGTTCTTC.

Only a few counts were recorded for this clonotype. The chain couples TRBV3-1 to TRBJ2-6, with D perhaps matching TRBD1 or TRBD2 (5 bases each). CDR3 length: 18 residues. Per the germline V gene, CDR1 is LGHDT and CDR2 is YNNKEL (reference sequence). V was trimmed by 2 bases and J by 1 base, leaving 15 bases between them. For the CDR3, the DNA is TGTGCCAGCAGCCAAAGTTTCAGGGCGGGTTCTGGGGCCAACGTCCTGACTTTC. This gives the protein CASSQSFRAGSGANVLTF.

The chain uses TRBV5-1 and TRBJ2-7; tentative D call: TRBD1 (6 bases). Germline CDR1 is SGHRS and CDR2 is YFSETQ. V lost 0 bases and J 6 bases, leaving 19 bases between the germline ends. This CDR3 comprises 16 residues. As DNA, the CDR3 is TGCGCCAGCAGCTTGGGCTCGGCAGGGGCCTCGGGCGAGCAGTACTTC. Residues: CASSLGSAGASGEQYF.

There are many counts of this clonotype. The chain employs TRBV2 and TRBJ1-5; a weak D match, TRBD1 (5 bases). Germline lookup yields CDR1 SNHLY and CDR2 FYNNEI. The CDR3 sequence is 15 residues long. The germline V and J ends were trimmed by 4 bases and 3 bases, with 13 bases remaining between them. Here the CDR3 reads CASSVLVTANQPQHF. Written as DNA, the CDR3 is TGTGCCAGCAGTGTACTCGTGACAGCCAATCAGCCCCAGCATTTT. Filled out from reference TRBV2 and TRBJ1-5, the complete variable domain reads EPEVTQTPSHQVTQMGQEVILRCVPISNHLYFYWYRQILGQKVEFLVSFYNNEISEKSEIFDDQFSVERPDGSNFTLKIRSTKLEDSAMYFCASSVLVTANQPQHFGDGTRLSIL.

This clonotype was counted many times. This rearrangement joins TRBV27 to TRBJ2-5; D gene ambiguous. The germline V and J ends were trimmed by 8 bases and 5 bases, with 18 bases remaining between them. CDR3 length: 14 amino acids. From germline, CDR1 is MNHEY and CDR2 SMNVEV (reference sequence). This chain's CDR3 is CASSLGSLGETQYF. Written as DNA, the CDR3 is TGTGCCAGCTCTCTTGGGTCCCTCGGCGAGACCCAGTACTTC.

This clonotype was seen repeatedly, ten times or more. The genes are TRBV5-1 and TRBJ1-1; 8 bases agree with TRBD1. The CDR3 spans 15 residues. The V gene's germline CDR1 is SGHRS and CDR2 YFSETQ. V shed 0 bases and J 4 bases; nucleotides not matched to a gene: 5. In DNA, the CDR3 is TGCGCCAGCAGCTTGGAAACAGGGGGTATCACTGAAGCTTTCTTT. It translates to CASSLETGGITEAFF.